The clone carrying this TCR beta chain has only one observation. Its antigen is undetermined. This sample was included in a study of T cell responses to AZD1222 COVID-19 vaccine. Study in general: The study pooled second doses at about 4 or about 12 weeks.

General study results and limits: Baseline seropositives among AZD1222 recipients totaled only five or six. Clonal diversity was possibly underestimated, and white British individuals and females predominated among donors.

Data came from immunoSEQ multiplex PCR; TCRdb stores just in-frame clones and leaves some out. The table lists under 110,000 clones, 85% to 90% of them singletons. This material consisted of peripheral blood, taken on day 0 of AZD1222 vaccination. The source of this sequence is an adult in good health.

Written as DNA, the CDR3 is TGTGCCAGTAGTCCCCAGGGACAGGGTAACTATGGCTACACCTTC. It encodes CASSPQGQGNYGYTF. The chain joins TRBV19 to TRBJ1-2, with TRBD1 matching 9 bases. The V and J ends lost 5 bases and 1 base, in that order; junction bases with no gene match: 5. Germline values: CDR1 LNHDA, CDR2 SQIVND (reference sequence). This CDR3 is built from 15 residues.